The subject of this entry is one T cell receptor beta chain. Its specificity is not known. In germline, CDR1 is SGHTA, CDR2 FQGTGA. CDR3 length: 16 residues. The V and J ends lost 4 bases and 4 bases respectively, with 16 bases between them. The study reverse transcribed the entire isolated RNA, so it sequenced expressed TCRB transcripts. Each sample of naive, central memory or regulatory T cells had, on average, around 3.5 million reads. This table comes from immunoSEQ multiplex PCR, and its TCRdb copy is limited to in-frame clones, with some not included. The sample consists of around 300,000 clones, approximately 8.1% of them appearing once. This sample was taken from a study of beta chain features in type 1 diabetes. Study-wide findings and caveats: Within each of all four CD4+ subsets, Type 1 diabetes patients had TCRB CDR3s that were moderately but significantly shorter.

V usage is TRBV7-3 and J usage is TRBJ2-2; D gene uncertain. Material for sequencing was central memory CD4+ T cells from blood. This TCR was recovered from a woman between 18 and 29 years old in good health. This CDR3 reads CASSSNIGGITGELFF. The CDR3 coding sequence is TGTGCCAGCAGCTCCAACATCGGCGGCATCACCGGGGAGCTGTTTTTT. The full variable domain, with the rest looked up from reference TRBV7-3 and TRBJ2-2, is GAGVSQTPSNKVTEKGKYVELRCDPISGHTALYWYRQSLGQGPEFLIYFQGTGAADDSGLPNDRFFAVRPEGSVSTLKIQRTERGDSAVYLCASSSNIGGITGELFFGEGSRLTVL.